The 27 T cell receptor beta chains below come from one sample, sequenced in a study of T cells in Graves' hyperthyroidism and ophthalmopathy. RNA transcripts gave rise to amplified TCR beta CDR3 regions. TCR CDR3 underwent first-round RT-PCR with the HTBI primer set. Each CDR3 protein is one row after TCRdb ran MiXCR on the multiplex PCR reads. The data contain approximately 400,000 distinct CDR3 sequences, 20% to 25% of them singletons. Material: blood. These receptors all stem from a man aged 50-60 years with Graves' hyperthyroidism.

The chain carries TRBV20-1 and TRBJ1-1; no reliable D call. V dropped 3 bases and J dropped 3 bases, with 14 bases sitting between them. The CDR3 spans 14 residues. Germline-derived CDR1 and CDR2 are DFQATT and SNEGSKA (reference sequence). The CDR3 sequence is CSASTALGDTEAFF. The CDR3 coding sequence is TGCAGTGCTAGCACAGCCCTCGGGGACACTGAAGCTTTCTTT.

This clonotype was counted ten times or more. The chain recombines TRBV11-2 with TRBJ2-3; D possibly corresponds to TRBD2 (5 bases). The CDR3 sequence is 15 residues long. CDR1 SGHAT and CDR2 FQNNGV come from the germline V gene. V was shortened by 5 bases and J by 0 bases, with 12 bases between the two germline ends. The DNA of the CDR3 is TGTGCCAGCAGCCCTTCCTGGACTAGCACAGATACGCAGTATTTT. It is translated as CASSPSWTSTDTQYF. The complete variable domain, with remaining parts taken from reference TRBV11-2 and TRBJ2-3, reads EAGVAQSPRYKIIEKRQSVAFWCNPISGHATLYWYQQILGQGPKLLIQFQNNGVVDDSQLPKDRFSAERLKGVDSTLKIQPAKLEDSAVYLCASSPSWTSTDTQYFGPGTRLTVL.

Many counts were recorded for this clonotype. The rearrangement links TRBV3-1 to TRBJ1-1, with D perhaps TRBD1 (5 bases). The V gene's germline CDR1 is LGHDT and CDR2 YNNKEL (reference sequence). The V end was cut by 4 bases, the J end by 5 bases, with 14 bases between. CDR3 size: 14 residues. The CDR3 spells CASSRSSGGTEAFF. As DNA, the CDR3 is TGTGCCAGCAGCCGATCGTCGGGGGGGACTGAAGCTTTCTTT.

In this sample, this clonotype turned up many times. The chain couples TRBV2 to TRBJ2-1; a possible D gene is TRBD2 (6 bases). The V gene lost 4 bases and the J gene lost 8 bases, with 9 bases spanning the gap. Germline lookup yields CDR1 SNHLY and CDR2 FYNNEI. The CDR3 is made up of 12 amino acids. As DNA, the CDR3 is TGTGCCAGCAGTGCCGGAGGGGATGAGCAGTTCTTC. Translated, it gives CASSAGGDEQFF.

This clonotype was counted many times. The chain is built from TRBV2 and TRBJ2-5; 9 positions match TRBD1. V shed 8 bases and J 4 bases; nucleotides not matched to a gene: 11. There are 15 residues in the CDR3. Germline loops: CDR1 SNHLY, CDR2 FYNNEI. The CDR3 DNA is TGTGCCAGCCCAAGGACAGGACAGGGGATAGAGACCCAGTACTTC. It yields the protein CASPRTGQGIETQYF.

The CDR3 nucleotides read TGCAGCGTTTGGGACAGGTATAGCAATCAGCCCCAGCATTTT. Protein product: CSVWDRYSNQPQHF. The chain joins TRBV29-1 to TRBJ1-5, with 8 bases aligning to TRBD1. The CDR3 is 14 amino acids. The V segment lost 5 bases and the J segment 0 bases; nucleotides outside the gene matches: 3. Germline CDR1 SQVTM, CDR2 ANQGSEA.

This clonotype came up a few times. The rearrangement links TRBV25-1 to TRBJ2-1; 14 bases map to TRBD2. This CDR3 region has 19 residues. V shed 3 bases and J 0 bases; nucleotides not matched to a gene: 7. Germline V gives CDR1 MGHDK, CDR2 SYGVNS. CDR3 in amino acids: CASSDSTGTSGGSYNEQFF. The CDR3 region has the DNA TGTGCCAGCAGTGACTCCACCGGGACTAGCGGGGGCTCCTACAATGAGCAGTTCTTC.

The V gene is TRBV7-9, the J gene TRBJ1-1; D possibly corresponds to TRBD1 (5 bases). The ends were cut back, 4 bases at V and 5 bases at J, with 8 bases in the middle. The length of the CDR3 is 12 residues. Germline CDR1 reads SEHNR; CDR2 reads FQNEAQ (reference sequence). The DNA for the CDR3 is TGTGCCAGCAGCTCCACAGGAACTGAAGCTTTCTTT. Translated: CASSSTGTEAFF.

There are a few counts of this clonotype. The CDR3 bases are TGTGCCAGCAGCCGGGGACTAGCGGCATCCCGCGGGGAGCTGTTTTTT. It is translated as CASSRGLAASRGELFF. The genes are TRBV7-2 and TRBJ2-2, with 11 bases that match TRBD2. CDR1 is SGHTA, CDR2 FQGNSA, per germline. CDR3 length equals 16 residues. V gave up 5 bases and J gave up 7 bases; unmatched junction bases: 9.

This clonotype was seen repeatedly, ten times or more. CDR3 DNA: TGCAGCGTAACCAGGGGGGGGGGCACTGAAGCTTTCTTT. Translating it yields CSVTRGGGTEAFF. The rearrangement uses TRBV29-1 and TRBJ1-1; 7 nucleotides agree with TRBD1. Germline V gives CDR1 SQVTM, CDR2 ANQGSEA. V lost 6 bases, J lost 4 bases, and 8 bases stayed unmatched. The CDR3 length is 13 residues.

This clonotype has more than one count but fewer than ten. The CDR3 here is CASSLDRRERKGNTGELFF. DNA for the CDR3: TGCGCCAGCAGCTTGGACCGGAGAGAAAGAAAGGGGAACACCGGGGAGCTGTTTTTT. The chain is built from TRBV5-1 and TRBJ2-2; D remains ambiguous. The CDR3 totals 19 residues. V lost 0 bases and J lost 1, with 19 bases in between. Germline V gene lookup returns CDR1 SGHRS and CDR2 YFSETQ.

This chain joins TRBV28 and TRBJ2-7, with D unresolved. Germline V lookup: CDR1 MDHEN, CDR2 SYDVKM. The CDR3 sequence is 14 residues long. Trimming took 1 base from V and 0 from J, leaving 7 bases between them. CDR3 region: CASSLSVHSYEQYF. The CDR3 nucleotides are TGTGCCAGCAGTTTATCGGTCCACTCCTACGAGCAGTACTTC.

This clonotype was seen at least ten times. The chain recombines TRBV28 with TRBJ2-1, with 9 bases that match TRBD1. Germline assignment: CDR1 MDHEN and CDR2 SYDVKM. The CDR3 has 11 residues. V was clipped by 4 bases and J by 13 bases; unmatched bases: 2. CDR3 residues: CASSWGQGQFF. The CDR3 region has the DNA TGTGCCAGCAGTTGGGGACAGGGACAGTTCTTC.

The chain recombines TRBV7-9 with TRBJ2-3; maybe TRBD2 (6 bases). Trimming cost V 5 bases and J 8 bases, with 17 bases left between them. The CDR3 loop spans 14 amino acids. From germline, CDR1 is SEHNR and CDR2 FQNEAQ (reference sequence). The CDR3 reads CASSESDRGGTQYF. The CDR3 nucleotides read TGTGCCAGCAGCGAATCGGACCGGGGAGGTACGCAGTATTTT.

This clonotype occurred many times. The chain links TRBV28 to TRBJ1-1; D not resolved. The germline V gene has CDR1 MDHEN and CDR2 SYDVKM. This CDR3 spans 12 amino acids. Trimming took off 10 bases at V and 1 base at J, with 10 bases between the two ends. The CDR3 DNA follows: TGTGCCACCCGAGACTCGAACACTGAAGCTTTCTTT. This codes for CATRDSNTEAFF.

The rearrangement links TRBV19 to TRBJ2-1; 10 bases line up with TRBD2. Germline V CDR1 and CDR2: LNHDA, SQIVND (reference sequence). The CDR3 length is 15 residues. J was trimmed by 7 bases and V by 7 bases; bases with no gene match: 10. The CDR3 sequence is CASKRQAGGPNEQFF. Written as DNA, the CDR3 is TGTGCCAGTAAGAGGCAAGCGGGAGGGCCTAATGAGCAGTTCTTC. The variable domain in full, with the rest retrieved from reference TRBV19 and TRBJ2-1, is DGGITQSPKYLFRKEGQNVTLSCEQNLNHDAMYWYRQDPGQGLRLIYYSQIVNDFQKGDIAEGYSVSREKKESFPLTVTSAQKNPTAFYLCASKRQAGGPNEQFFGPGTRLTVL.

This clonotype appeared many times. The chain uses TRBV12-3 or TRBV12-4 and TRBJ2-1, with 8 bases lining up with TRBD2. CDR3 size: 14 residues. The V segment lost 7 bases and the J segment 5 bases; nucleotides outside the gene matches: 7. The CDR3 is CASTAGGTDNEQFF. The CDR3 DNA reads as TGTGCCAGCACCGCGGGAGGAACAGACAATGAGCAGTTCTTC.

The chain combines TRBV6-1 with TRBJ1-5; no clear D. The CDR3 totals 13 residues. Looked up from germline, CDR1 is MNHNS and CDR2 is SASEGT. V was shortened by 0 bases and J by 7 bases, with 7 bases between the two germline ends. The CDR3 region is CASSEALVQPQHF. The CDR3 nucleotides are TGTGCCAGCAGTGAAGCCTTGGTCCAGCCCCAGCATTTT.

The chain has TRBV11-2 and TRBJ1-5; D gene unclear. From germline, CDR1 is SGHAT and CDR2 FQNNGV. The CDR3 extends over 13 amino acids. The V end lost 4 bases, the J end lost 4 bases, and 8 bases lay between the germline ends. The chain's CDR3 is CASSSAGNQPQHF. For the CDR3, the DNA is TGTGCCAGCAGCTCCGCAGGAAATCAGCCCCAGCATTTT.

This chain joins TRBV5-4 and TRBJ2-2; the match to TRBD1 covers 9 bases. V dropped 5 bases and J dropped 7; count of bases not matched to a gene: 9. The CDR3 loop spans 15 amino acids. CDR1 and CDR2 (germline): SGHNT, YYREEE (reference sequence). CDR3 sequence reads: CASSFTGTGHGELFF. The CDR3, as DNA: TGTGCCAGCAGTTTCACCGGGACAGGGCACGGGGAGCTGTTTTTT.

This clonotype was seen a few times. This chain joins TRBV6-1 and TRBJ1-2; D uncertain. This CDR3 has 13 residues. V was clipped by 3 bases and J by 4 bases, with 9 bases between them. Germline V gives CDR1 MNHNS, CDR2 SASEGT. CDR3 loop: CASSETPRYGYTF. DNA of the CDR3: TGTGCCAGCAGTGAGACCCCCCGCTATGGCTACACCTTC.

The chain carries TRBV20-1 and TRBJ2-3; D gene ambiguous. The CDR3 sequence is 17 residues long. The V end was cut by 3 bases, the J end by 0 bases, with 19 bases between. Germline loops: CDR1 DFQATT, CDR2 SNEGSKA (reference sequence). The CDR3 DNA sequence: TGCAGTGCTAGGGAAAAAATGCGGAGCCCTAGCACAGATACGCAGTATTTT. It specifies CSAREKMRSPSTDTQYF.

This clonotype was observed a few times. This chain links TRBV20-1 with TRBJ1-4; possible D gene TRBD1, 6 bases. The CDR3 contains 13 residues. The V gene's germline CDR1 is DFQATT and CDR2 SNEGSKA (reference sequence). Trimming shortened V by 7 bases and J by 0 bases, and 9 bases separated the two germline ends. The CDR3, as DNA: TGCAGTGGTACAGGGACAACTAATGAAAAACTGTTTTTT. This encodes CSGTGTTNEKLFF.

In DNA, the CDR3 is TGTGCCAGTAGAATACAGGGGGCGTCGTACGAGCAGTACTTC. Protein: CASRIQGASYEQYF. The chain has TRBV19 and TRBJ2-7, with 9 nucleotides matching TRBD1. The CDR3 has 14 residues. The germline V gene has CDR1 LNHDA and CDR2 SQIVND (reference sequence). The V and J ends lost 6 bases and 4 bases, in that order; junction bases with no gene match: 7.

The genes are TRBV20-1 and TRBJ2-7, with 11 bases matching TRBD1. Germline CDR1 reads DFQATT; CDR2 reads SNEGSKA (reference sequence). The CDR3 contains 15 residues. V trimming: 6 bases; J trimming: 3 bases; junction bases outside the gene matches: 10. The CDR3 reads CSAPSGTGGFYEQYF. The CDR3 nucleotides are TGCAGTGCACCTAGCGGGACAGGGGGATTCTACGAGCAGTACTTC.

This chain joins TRBV10-3 and TRBJ1-6, with D possibly TRBD1 on 5 matching bases. The V end lost 9 bases, the J end lost 7 bases, and 13 bases lay between the germline ends. Germline values: CDR1 ENHRY, CDR2 SYGVKD. The CDR3 is 13 amino acids. The CDR3: CAIGRGENSPLHF. The CDR3 DNA is TGTGCCATAGGGAGGGGTGAGAATTCACCCCTCCACTTT.

This clonotype was seen repeatedly, ten times or more. This chain links TRBV7-3 with TRBJ2-1; the D call may be TRBD1 or TRBD2 (6 bases each). V lost 2 bases, J lost 7 bases, and 9 bases lay in between. The CDR3 has 13 residues. Germline values: CDR1 SGHTA, CDR2 FQGTGA. CDR3 coding DNA: TGTGCCAGCAGCTTAGGGGGGCGGAATGAGCAGTTCTTC. Translated: CASSLGGRNEQFF. The variable domain in full, with the rest retrieved from reference TRBV7-3 and TRBJ2-1, is GAGVSQTPSNKVTEKGKYVELRCDPISGHTALYWYRQSLGQGPEFLIYFQGTGAADDSGLPNDRFFAVRPEGSVSTLKIQRTERGDSAVYLCASSLGGRNEQFFGPGTRLTVL.